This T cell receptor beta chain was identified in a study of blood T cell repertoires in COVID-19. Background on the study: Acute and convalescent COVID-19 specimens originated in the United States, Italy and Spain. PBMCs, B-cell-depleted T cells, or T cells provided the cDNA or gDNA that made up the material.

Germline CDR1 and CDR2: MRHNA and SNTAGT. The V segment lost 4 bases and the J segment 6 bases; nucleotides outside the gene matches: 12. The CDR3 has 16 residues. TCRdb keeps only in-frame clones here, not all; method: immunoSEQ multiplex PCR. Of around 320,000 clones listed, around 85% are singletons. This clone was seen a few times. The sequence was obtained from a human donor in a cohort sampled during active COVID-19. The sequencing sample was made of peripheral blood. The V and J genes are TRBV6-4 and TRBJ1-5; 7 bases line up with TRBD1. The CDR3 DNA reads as TGTGCCAGCAGTGGAGCTCATAGGGGGCAAGGTCAGCCCCAGCATTTT. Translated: CASSGAHRGQGQPQHF.